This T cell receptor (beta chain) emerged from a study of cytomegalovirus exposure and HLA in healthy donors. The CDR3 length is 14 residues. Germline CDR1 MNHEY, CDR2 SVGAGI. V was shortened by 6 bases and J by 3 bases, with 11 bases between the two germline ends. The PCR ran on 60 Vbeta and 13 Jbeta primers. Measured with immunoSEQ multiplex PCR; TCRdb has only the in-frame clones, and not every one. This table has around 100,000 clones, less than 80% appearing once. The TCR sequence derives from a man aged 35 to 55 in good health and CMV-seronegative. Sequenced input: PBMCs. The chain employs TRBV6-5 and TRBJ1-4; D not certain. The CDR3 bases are TGTGCCAGCAGCTCAAACGAGGCTAATGAAAAACTGTTTTTT. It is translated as CASSSNEANEKLFF.